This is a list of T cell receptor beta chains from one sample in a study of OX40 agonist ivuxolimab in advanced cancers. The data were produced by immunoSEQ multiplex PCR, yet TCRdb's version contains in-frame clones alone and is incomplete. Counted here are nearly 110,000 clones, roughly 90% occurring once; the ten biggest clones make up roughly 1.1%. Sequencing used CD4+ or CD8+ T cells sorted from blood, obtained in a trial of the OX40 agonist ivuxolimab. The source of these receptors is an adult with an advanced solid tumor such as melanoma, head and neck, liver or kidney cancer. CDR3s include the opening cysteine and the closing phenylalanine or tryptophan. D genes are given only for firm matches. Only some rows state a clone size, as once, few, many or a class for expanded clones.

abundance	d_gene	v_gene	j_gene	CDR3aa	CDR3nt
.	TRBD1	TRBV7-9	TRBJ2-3	CASSLGTGFGTDTQYF	TGTGCCAGCAGCTTAGGGACAGGGTTTGGCACAGATACGCAGTATTTT
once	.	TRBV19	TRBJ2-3	CASSIDLERSSTDTQYF	TGTGCCAGTAGTATAGATCTGGAGAGGTCTAGCACAGATACGCAGTATTTT
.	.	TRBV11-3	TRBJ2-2	CASSSRQTSGELFF	TGTGCCAGCAGCTCCCGACAGACCTCCGGGGAGCTGTTTTTT
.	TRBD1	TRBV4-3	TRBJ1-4	CASSPGTGYNEKLFF	TGCGCCAGCAGCCCCGGGACAGGGTATAATGAAAAACTGTTTTTT
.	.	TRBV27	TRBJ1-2	CASSTRQVPNYGYTF	TGTGCCAGCAGTACAAGACAGGTCCCTAACTATGGCTACACCTTC
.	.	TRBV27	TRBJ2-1	CASSWRGPLSSWEGAGGFRDEQFF	TGTGCCAGCAGTTGGAGGGGTCCGTTAAGCAGTTGGGAGGGGGCAGGGGGTTTTCGAGATGAGCAGTTCTTC
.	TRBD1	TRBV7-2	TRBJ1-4	CASSLVTGSNEKLFF	TGTGCCAGCAGCTTAGTGACAGGGAGTAATGAAAAACTGTTTTTT
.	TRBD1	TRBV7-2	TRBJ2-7	CASSARQGSYEQYF	TGTGCCAGCAGTGCTAGACAGGGGAGCTACGAGCAGTACTTC
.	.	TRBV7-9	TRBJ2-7	CASSFGGQSQRAGYEQYF	TGTGCCAGCAGCTTTGGAGGACAGAGCCAGCGGGCAGGCTACGAGCAGTACTTC
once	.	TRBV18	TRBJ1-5	CASSFQGSQPQHF	TGTGCCAGCTCATTTCAGGGCTCTCAGCCCCAGCATTTT
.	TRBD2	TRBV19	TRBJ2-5	CASSFSGRPGETQYF	TGTGCCAGTAGCTTTAGCGGGAGGCCGGGGGAGACCCAGTACTTC
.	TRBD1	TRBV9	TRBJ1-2	CASSTSGGDGYTF	TGTGCCAGCAGCACCTCAGGGGGTGATGGCTACACCTTC
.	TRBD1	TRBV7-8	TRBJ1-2	CASRPGQGYGYTF	TGTGCCAGCAGACCGGGACAGGGTTACGGCTACACCTTC
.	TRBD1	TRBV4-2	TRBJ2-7	CASSHGTGRTYEQYF	TGTGCCAGCAGCCATGGGACAGGGAGAACTTACGAGCAGTACTTC
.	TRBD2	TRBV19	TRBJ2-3	CASLFSGSNVQYF	TGTGCCAGTCTATTTAGCGGGAGTAACGTGCAGTATTTT
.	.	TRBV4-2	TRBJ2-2	CASSRRTPGNTGELFF	TGTGCCAGCAGCCGTCGGACTCCTGGAAACACCGGGGAGCTGTTTTTT
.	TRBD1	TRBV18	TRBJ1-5	CASSPPRDRGPGQPQHF	TGTGCCAGCTCACCACCCCGGGACAGGGGGCCGGGGCAGCCCCAGCATTTT
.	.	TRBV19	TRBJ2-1	CASSMDSLGSYNEQFF	TGTGCCAGTAGTATGGATTCCCTGGGCTCCTACAATGAGCAGTTCTTC
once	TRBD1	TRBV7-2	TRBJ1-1	CASSRDRNTEAFF	TGTGCCAGCAGTCGGGACAGGAACACTGAAGCTTTCTTT
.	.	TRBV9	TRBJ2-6	CASTPPGVANVLTF	TGTGCCAGCACCCCCCCCGGGGTGGCCAACGTCCTGACTTTC
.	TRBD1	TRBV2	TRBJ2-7	CASRGTGGNEQYF	TGTGCCAGCAGAGGGACAGGCGGCAACGAGCAGTACTTC
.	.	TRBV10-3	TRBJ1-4	CAISDETSDEKLFF	TGTGCCATCAGTGATGAAACTTCGGACGAAAAACTGTTTTTT
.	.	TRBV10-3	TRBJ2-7	CAISDPGASTSYEQYF	TGTGCCATCAGTGACCCCGGGGCTAGCACTTCCTACGAGCAGTACTTC